This TCR beta chain was recorded in a study of immune evolution from preneoplasia to lung adenocarcinoma. Looked up from germline, CDR1 is SGHTA and CDR2 is FQGTGA. The CDR3 spans 12 residues. Trimming stripped 0 bases from V and 6 bases from J, with 6 bases between. Study outcomes and limitations: From normal lung to invasive adenocarcinoma, top clone frequencies appeared to decrease. Normal lung had highest clonality; later lesions appeared denser, more diverse.

Sequencing used immunoSEQ multiplex PCR; TCRdb keeps in-frame clones, though not all of them. This sample has around 2,500 clones; 65% to 90% occur once, and the top ten carry approximately 9.8%. Patient tissue came from resections in Japan or China, 2014–2017. Each case's diagnosis was confirmed by two pathologists on H&E. To note about this clone: The antigen remains undetermined.

This TCR was sampled from a person aged 45 to 59 with lung adenocarcinoma. The sequencing input was FFPE normal lung tissue adjacent to the tumor. The chain joins TRBV7-3 to TRBJ2-7; D perhaps matches TRBD1 (6 bases). The CDR3 sequence is CASSLTGGEQYF. The CDR3 nucleotides are TGTGCCAGCAGCTTAACAGGGGGCGAGCAGTACTTC. Based on the CDR3 plus reference TRBV7-3 and TRBJ2-7, the full variable domain is GAGVSQTPSNKVTEKGKYVELRCDPISGHTALYWYRQSLGQGPEFLIYFQGTGAADDSGLPNDRFFAVRPEGSVSTLKIQRTERGDSAVYLCASSLTGGEQYFGPGTRLTVT.